This TCR beta chain was found in a study of blood T cell repertoires in COVID-19. As handled by the study authors: Amplifying reference gene primers gave estimates of nucleated cell counts. Assay used: immunoSEQ multiplex PCR; TCRdb lists only in-frame clones, some missing. V, J and clone size reflect that table, while D and trimming were determined from the DNA. The sample contains approximately 400,000 clones, roughly 91% of which appear only once. Trimming removed 6 bases from V and 2 bases from J, with 7 bases in between. The CDR3 extends over 13 amino acids. Germline CDR1 is KGHSH and CDR2 is LQKENI. In terms of age and location, participants ranged from roughly 18 to 90 years and lived in fewer than 30 US areas.

The clonotype comes from a woman in her late teens or twenties who had recovered from COVID-19. The sample taken for sequencing was PBMCs or T cells enriched from blood (not recorded which). This chain uses TRBV18 with TRBJ2-2; D is unresolved. The CDR3 DNA reads TGTGCCAGCTCTAACAGTAACACCGGGGAGCTGTTTTTT. Amino acids: CASSNSNTGELFF.